This TCR beta chain appears in the sequencing data of a study of blood T cell repertoires in COVID-19. Study overall: The study drew acute and convalescent COVID-19 samples from the United States, Italy and Spain.

In the authors' methods: Reference gene primer amplification gave nucleated cell count estimates. Profiling relied on immunoSEQ multiplex PCR, and the TCRdb table lists in-frame clones only, not all of them. V and J calls and clone size are given by that table; D and trimming were obtained from the DNA. Among more than 300,000 clones listed, around 83% were seen once. Those who participated ranged in age from 18 to 89 years and resided in roughly 26 US areas. Recovered status in Cohort 3 required two negative PCRs, clearance, or symptom resolution. Germline lookup yields CDR1 LNHDA and CDR2 SQIVND (reference sequence). Between the trimmed V and J ends, which lost 4 bases and 2 bases, there was a span of 12 bases. This CDR3 region has 14 residues.

Material: PBMCs or T cells enriched from blood (not recorded which). The clonotype comes from a woman between 50 and 59 years old who had recovered from COVID-19. V usage is TRBV19 and J usage is TRBJ2-7; maybe TRBD1 (6 bases). The CDR3, as DNA: TGTGCCAGTAGTAGGGAGACAGGAACCTACGAGCAGTACTTC. It yields the protein CASSRETGTYEQYF.